This TCR beta chain comes out of a study of neurological immune-mediated disorders. Whole-study results and caveats: The greatest TCR clonal expansion appeared in HTLV-1-associated myelopathy and the smallest, falling below healthy controls, in multiple sclerosis. Expanded clones shared no CDR3 amino acid sequences across subjects, suggesting private repertoires in all groups.

TCRdb re-called the 5' RACE reads through MiXCR, storing one row per CDR3 protein. The table records tens of thousands of distinct CDR3 sequences, approximately 14% of them present only once. For the unsorted libraries, 2 million PBMCs stored at -80 C served as input. This clonotype was observed at least ten times. Its target is unknown. CDR3 length equals 20 residues. The source of this sequence is a woman between 50 and 59 years old with HTLV-1-associated myelopathy (HAM/TSP). The chain couples TRBV21-1 to TRBJ2-3; TRBD1, the table's D call, lacks a check against the DNA. TRBV21-1 is recorded as a pseudogene. The sequenced material came from PBMCs. The CDR3 region is CASSRRGWSEEGGKADTQYF. In DNA, the CDR3 is TGTGCCAGCAGCCGCCGGGGGTGGTCCGAAGAGGGGGGGAAAGCAGATACGCAGTATTTT.